The present TCR beta chain was sequenced within a study of blood T cell repertoires in COVID-19. V lost 0 bases and J 3 bases, leaving 13 bases between the germline ends. This CDR3 contains 15 residues. CDR1 is SGHKS and CDR2 is YYEKEE in the germline V gene (reference sequence). Authors' processing steps: By means of reference gene primer amplification, nucleated cell counts were estimated. The table came from immunoSEQ multiplex PCR; TCRdb's copy has only in-frame clones and leaves some out. V, J and clone size were drawn from that table, and D and trimming were deduced from the DNA. The data contain about 74,000 clones, roughly 79% of them singletons.

The sequencing input was peripheral blood. The rearrangement uses TRBV5-5 and TRBJ2-7, with D possibly TRBD1 on 5 matching bases. This TCR derives from a man in his 70s with acute or convalescent COVID-19. This CDR3 is CASSLVAGSNYEQYF. CDR3 in DNA: TGTGCCAGCAGCTTGGTGGCAGGGTCCAACTACGAGCAGTACTTC.